This is a list of T cell receptor beta chains from one sample in a study of T cell responses to AZD1222 COVID-19 vaccine. Libraries were prepared by immunoSEQ multiplex PCR; TCRdb keeps only in-frame clonotypes and omits some of them. This repertoire shows about 140,000 clones, 80% to 95% found once; its top ten account for 3% to 4%. This sample comprised peripheral blood, obtained 28 days after the second AZD1222 dose. These receptors were taken from an adult who received the AZD1222 COVID-19 vaccine. Both conserved end residues are part of each CDR3. A D gene is named only where the DNA matches it firmly. Not every row has a clone size; where given, it reads once, few, many or a size class.

CDR3aa | CDR3nt | v_gene | d_gene | abundance | j_gene
CATSRDSGDGNTIYF | TGTGCCACCAGCAGAGATTCCGGGGATGGAAACACCATATATTTT | TRBV15 | . | . | TRBJ1-3
CAHKAAGAGDTQYF | TGTGCCCATAAGGCAGCGGGAGCGGGAGATACGCAGTATTTT | TRBV30 | TRBD2 | . | TRBJ2-3
CASRGTESSYNSPLHF | TGTGCCAGCAGAGGGACGGAGAGCTCCTATAATTCACCCCTCCACTTT | TRBV28 | . | . | TRBJ1-6
CSASSGGLYGYTF | TGCAGTGCTAGTTCAGGAGGGCTCTATGGCTACACCTTC | TRBV20-1 | . | . | TRBJ1-2
CASSFTAPTDYSSYEQYF | TGTGCCAGCAGTTTTACGGCCCCCACGGACTATAGCAGCTACGAGCAGTACTTC | TRBV27 | . | . | TRBJ2-7
CASSLTRNSYEQYF | TGTGCCAGCAGCTTAACACGGAACTCCTACGAGCAGTACTTC | TRBV11-3 | . | . | TRBJ2-7
CASSSFREAFF | TGTGCCAGCAGTTCTTTCAGGGAAGCTTTCTTT | TRBV28 | . | . | TRBJ1-1
CASRPLDRGQGMGGYTF | TGTGCCAGCAGACCACTAGACCGGGGACAGGGGATGGGTGGCTACACCTTC | TRBV25-1 | TRBD1 | . | TRBJ1-2
CASSFSTIRNIQYF | TGTGCCAGCAGCTTTAGCACGATCAGGAACATTCAGTACTTC | TRBV5-6 | . | . | TRBJ2-4
CASSVATGRSALELFF | TGTGCCAGCAGCGTAGCTACAGGGCGGAGCGCATTGGAGCTGTTTTTT | TRBV9 | . | . | TRBJ2-2
CASSAGTVNEKLFF | TGTGCCAGCAGCGCCGGGACAGTTAATGAAAAACTGTTTTTT | TRBV6-5 | TRBD1 | . | TRBJ1-4
CAISRENSNQPQHF | TGTGCCATCAGCCGGGAGAATAGCAATCAGCCCCAGCATTTT | TRBV10-3 | . | . | TRBJ1-5
CASSQTGSGNTIYF | TGTGCCAGCAGTCAGACAGGGTCTGGAAACACCATATATTTT | TRBV5-6 | TRBD1 | . | TRBJ1-3
CASSTRTGKNEKLFF | TGTGCCAGCAGCACACGGACAGGAAAGAATGAAAAACTGTTTTTT | TRBV9 | TRBD1 | . | TRBJ1-4
CASSLRGLGEAFF | TGTGCCAGCAGCCTCAGGGGGCTTGGTGAAGCTTTCTTT | TRBV7-9 | TRBD1 | few | TRBJ1-1
CASNRGSGRSEQFF | TGTGCCAGCAATAGGGGATCCGGGAGGTCTGAGCAGTTCTTC | TRBV28 | TRBD2 | . | TRBJ2-1
CASSGPRKQGTETQYF | TGTGCCAGCAGCGGTCCCCGGAAACAGGGGACGGAGACCCAGTACTTC | TRBV28 | TRBD1 | . | TRBJ2-5
CASSDAISGNTIYF | TGTGCCAGCAGTGACGCAATCTCTGGAAACACCATATATTTT | TRBV2 | . | . | TRBJ1-3
CASSLGGGNQPQHF | TGTGCCAGCAGCTTAGGCGGCGGGAATCAGCCCCAGCATTTT | TRBV11-2 | . | . | TRBJ1-5
CASSFGLAGTYEQYF | TGTGCCAGCAGCTTCGGACTAGCGGGGACCTACGAGCAGTACTTC | TRBV9 | TRBD2 | once | TRBJ2-7
CASSSPTAPEAFF | TGTGCCAGCTCATCACCGACAGCTCCTGAAGCTTTCTTT | TRBV18 | . | . | TRBJ1-1
CASSLSGRASYEQYF | TGTGCCAGCAGTCTGAGCGGGAGGGCCTCCTACGAGCAGTACTTC | TRBV6-5 | TRBD2 | . | TRBJ2-7
CASTNEVVQPQHF | TGTGCCAGTACCAATGAGGTCGTCCAGCCCCAGCATTTT | TRBV19 | . | . | TRBJ1-5
CAWSNRVEAFF | TGTGCCTGGAGCAACAGGGTGGAAGCTTTCTTT | TRBV30 | . | . | TRBJ1-1
CAWNPGGVQPQHF | TGTGCCTGGAACCCAGGGGGCGTTCAGCCCCAGCATTTT | TRBV30 | TRBD1 | . | TRBJ1-5
CASSHASGQYF | TGTGCCAGCAGCCACGCCAGCGGGCAGTACTTC | TRBV3-1/TRBV3-2 | . | . | TRBJ2-7
CASRLAGGFEQYF | TGTGCCAGTAGACTAGCGGGAGGGTTTGAGCAGTACTTC | TRBV28 | TRBD2 | . | TRBJ2-7
CASSATGRGNTEAFF | TGTGCCAGCAGCGCGACCGGACGGGGGAACACTGAAGCTTTCTTT | TRBV9 | . | . | TRBJ1-1
CASSIDGNQPQHF | TGTGCCAGTAGTATCGATGGCAATCAGCCCCAGCATTTT | TRBV19 | . | . | TRBJ1-5
CASSWGNRASYNEQFF | TGCGCCAGCAGCTGGGGGAACAGGGCCTCCTACAATGAGCAGTTCTTC | TRBV5-1 | . | . | TRBJ2-1
CASSPRTGPSSGNTIYF | TGTGCCAGCAGCCCGAGGACAGGACCTTCCTCTGGAAACACCATATATTTT | TRBV11-2 | TRBD1 | . | TRBJ1-3
CASSFIGNEQFF | TGTGCCAGCAGTTTTATTGGGAATGAGCAGTTCTTC | TRBV12-3/TRBV12-4 | . | . | TRBJ2-1
CASSTLAGFSSYNEQFF | TGTGCCAGCAGCACACTAGCGGGCTTTAGCTCCTACAATGAGCAGTTCTTC | TRBV9 | TRBD2 | . | TRBJ2-1
CASSVSGSTNTGELFF | TGTGCCAGCAGCGTCAGCGGGAGTACAAACACCGGGGAGCTGTTTTTT | TRBV9 | TRBD2 | once | TRBJ2-2
CASSVEGNSPLHF | TGTGCCAGCAGCGTAGAGGGAAATTCACCCCTCCACTTT | TRBV9 | . | . | TRBJ1-6
CASSFGTLNTGELFF | TGTGCCAGCAGCTTCGGGACTCTGAACACCGGGGAGCTGTTTTTT | TRBV7-9 | . | . | TRBJ2-2
CSVAMGTYGYTF | TGCAGCGTTGCCATGGGGACCTATGGCTACACCTTC | TRBV29-1 | . | . | TRBJ1-2
CAISESRQGNYGYTF | TGTGCCATCAGTGAGTCCCGACAGGGGAACTATGGCTACACCTTC | TRBV10-3 | TRBD1 | . | TRBJ1-2
CASREDSQPQHF | TGTGCCAGCCGGGAGGACAGTCAGCCCCAGCATTTT | TRBV28 | . | . | TRBJ1-5
CASSKQGARTGELFF | TGTGCCAGCAGTAAACAGGGGGCACGGACCGGGGAGCTGTTTTTT | TRBV28 | TRBD1 | . | TRBJ2-2